This T cell receptor (beta chain) was identified during a study of T cells after yellow fever vaccination (dated by TCRdb to about 2019). Some background on the complete study: Libraries from fractions with low cell numbers were prepared with the SMART-Seq v4 Ultra Low Input RNA kit. To track T-cell clones before and after primary and booster YFV17D yellow fever vaccination, bulk TCR alpha and beta repertoires were sequenced longitudinally. The cohort comprised two healthy male donors, one aged 18 to 30 and one aged 30 to 40 years. Bulk PBMC replicates and cell subsets were isolated from blood drawn at multiple timepoints before and after both primary and secondary immunization.

This clonotype appeared a few times. The antigen this receptor binds is unknown. Base qualities were left out, and no much larger clone turns up one base away. The treatment or condition label on this specimen signifies: live attenuated yellow fever vaccine strain. A standard Ficoll-Paque protocol was used to isolate PBMCs from peripheral blood. CD4 and CD8 T-cell fractions were isolated with Dynabeads CD4 and CD8 positive selection kits. TriZol was used to extract RNA from bulk PBMCs, from CD4 and CD8 fractions, and from dextramer-positive and dextramer-negative fractions. V and J lose 0 bases and 5 bases, and a span of 19 bases separates them. From a lookup of the germline V gene (reference sequence), CDR1 and CDR2 are LNHNV and YYDKDF. The CDR3 measures 17 amino acids from cysteine to phenylalanine. Just the 51-base CDR3 DNA is kept, in frame starting at base 1. Findings and caveats that apply to the study as a whole: Computational filtering was needed because FACS-sorted repertoires could contain abundant contaminating clonotypes from the bulk population. The secondary T-cell response was found to be weaker but faster than the primary response, with a peak reached on day 5 rather than on day 15. A small fraction of clonotypes appeared in both the CD4 and CD8 compartments, likely as a result of convergent recombination. Because only two donors were included in the study, the extent to which the findings can be generalized is limited. Most clones expanded after primary vaccination (approximately 97% of CD4 and around 89% of CD8) were re-detected after the booster, suggesting that broad memory maintenance occurred.

TCRdb names Illumina NovaSeq 6000 as the instrument used. TCR cDNA was synthesized by 5'RACE template switching, which introduced a universal primer site and unique molecular identifiers. Priming of cDNA synthesis was performed from both the TCR alpha and TCR beta constant segments. Library amplification involved two PCR steps, and the second step added sample barcodes and sequencing adapters. Sequencing of libraries was done on Illumina HiSeq 2500 (2x100 bp) or NovaSeq (2x150 bp). In the paper's pipeline: Reads were demultiplexed and collapsed into UMI consensus sequences with MIGEC, and V(D)J alignment was performed with MiXCR. Vaccine-responding clonotypes were identified with edgeR using replicate PBMC samples, with FDR below 0.01 and a log2 fold change above 5 up to day 15 being required. Bulk clonotypes were assigned CD4 or CD8 identity according to which sequenced CD4 or CD8 repertoire held them at higher abundance. Clones were called with MiXCR by TCRdb after fastp trimmed the public reads at Q25, and only in-frame beta chains were retained. Rows are unified per CDR3 protein, each entry keeping the most common DNA and genes. TCRdb's processing, not the authors', yielded these V and J calls. This sample comprises about 340,000 distinct CDR3 sequences, 9.5% to 15% of them detected only once. The ten biggest clones cover roughly 3.1% of the sample.

The source is a man aged 18 to 30 who received the YFV17D yellow fever vaccine. The V and J segments used are TRBV15 and TRBJ2-5; the D gene is possibly TRBD2, with 5 bases matching. Sequencing was performed on CD4+ T cells sorted from PBMCs, taken 15 days after the yellow fever booster vaccination. The CDR3 reads as follows: CATSRDPPGHAGETQYF. The DNA reads TGTGCCACCAGCAGAGACCCTCCTGGGCACGCGGGCGAGACCCAGTACTTC.